The clone carrying this T cell receptor beta chain appeared a single time. This CDR3 spans 14 amino acids. Trimming took 4 bases from V and 3 from J, leaving 9 bases between them. The germline CDR1 and CDR2 sequences are SGHTA and FQGNSA. Repertoires were generated with immunoSEQ multiplex PCR, while TCRdb's copy carries only in-frame clones and drops some. The table lists around 250,000 clones, about 84% of them singletons, with more than 2% in the top ten. The data were taken from a study of blood T cell repertoires in COVID-19. Background on the study: PBMCs, B-cell-depleted T cells, or T cells provided the cDNA or gDNA that made up the material.

The study assigned cohorts using participant-reported clinical history. This clonotype was obtained from a woman between 50 and 59 years old who had recovered from COVID-19. The V and J genes are TRBV7-2 and TRBJ2-2; the D is unclear. The sequencing input was PBMCs or T cells enriched from blood (not recorded which). This chain's CDR3 is CASSSEVHTGELFF. In DNA, the CDR3 is TGTGCCAGCAGCTCAGAGGTACACACCGGGGAGCTGTTTTTT.